This is a list of T cell receptor beta chains from one sample in a study of blood T cell repertoires in COVID-19. Assay: immunoSEQ multiplex PCR; the TCRdb copy retains only in-frame clones and omits some. Here the sample spans roughly 270,000 clones, around 80% being singletons. The sequenced sample was PBMCs or T cells enriched from blood (not recorded which). The receptors derive from a man between 40 and 49 years old who had been exposed to COVID-19. CDR3s include the opening cysteine and the closing phenylalanine or tryptophan. The order of the fields is clone size, V gene, D gene, J gene, CDR3 DNA, CDR3 protein. The D gene is left open where the match is weak. Clone size, where shown, is once, few, many, or a class for clones that have expanded.

abundance: -; v_gene: TRBV5-1; d_gene: TRBD1; j_gene: TRBJ2-7; CDR3nt: TGCGCCAGCAGCTTGGACGTGAGGGGGTTGGGACAGGGAGATAAGCAGTACTTC; CDR3aa: CASSLDVRGLGQGDKQYF
abundance: -; v_gene: TRBV6-5; d_gene: -; j_gene: TRBJ1-1; CDR3nt: TGTGCCAGCAGTTACTCCCTCCGGGACACTGAAGCTTTCTTT; CDR3aa: CASSYSLRDTEAFF
abundance: -; v_gene: TRBV9; d_gene: TRBD2; j_gene: TRBJ2-3; CDR3nt: TGTGCCAGCAGCCGAGGACTAGCGTTAAAGACAGATACGCAGTATTTT; CDR3aa: CASSRGLALKTDTQYF
abundance: -; v_gene: TRBV10-3; d_gene: -; j_gene: TRBJ1-6; CDR3nt: TGTGCCTCTTCGCCTAGCTCCTATAATTCACCCCTCCACTTT; CDR3aa: CASSPSSYNSPLHF
abundance: -; v_gene: TRBV2; d_gene: -; j_gene: TRBJ1-1; CDR3nt: TGTGCCAGCAAGGAGAGGATGAACACTGAAGCTTTCTTT; CDR3aa: CASKERMNTEAFF
abundance: -; v_gene: TRBV9; d_gene: TRBD1; j_gene: TRBJ1-2; CDR3nt: TGTGCCAGCAGCGTAACAAATCCTGACAGGGGGAGGAACTATGGCTACACCTTC; CDR3aa: CASSVTNPDRGRNYGYTF
abundance: -; v_gene: TRBV3-1/TRBV3-2; d_gene: -; j_gene: TRBJ2-3; CDR3nt: TGTGCCAGCAGCCAGGGGCCGGATTCCATTCAGTATTTT; CDR3aa: CASSQGPDSIQYF
abundance: -; v_gene: TRBV5-4; d_gene: TRBD2; j_gene: TRBJ2-3; CDR3nt: TGTGCCAGCAGCTTGAGGGCTAGCGGGAGTGGTTTCACAGATACGCAGTATTTT; CDR3aa: CASSLRASGSGFTDTQYF
abundance: -; v_gene: TRBV5-1; d_gene: TRBD2; j_gene: TRBJ2-1; CDR3nt: TGCGCCAGCAGCTTGGGACTAGCGGGCCCATACAATGAGCAGTTCTTC; CDR3aa: CASSLGLAGPYNEQFF
abundance: once; v_gene: TRBV27; d_gene: -; j_gene: TRBJ1-2; CDR3nt: TGTGCCAGCAGTTCCAGCTTTGAGGTGAAGGGCTACACCTTC; CDR3aa: CASSSSFEVKGYTF
abundance: -; v_gene: TRBV29-1; d_gene: -; j_gene: TRBJ1-1; CDR3nt: TGCAGCGTTGTAGGCAGGTATACTGAAGCTTTCTTT; CDR3aa: CSVVGRYTEAFF
abundance: once; v_gene: TRBV6-2/TRBV6-3; d_gene: -; j_gene: TRBJ2-1; CDR3nt: TGTGCCAGCAGTTTGTATCTCGGTGAGCAGTTCTTC; CDR3aa: CASSLYLGEQFF
abundance: -; v_gene: TRBV7-9; d_gene: -; j_gene: TRBJ2-2; CDR3nt: TGTGCCAGCAGCCCCCCAAGCCTCGGGGAGCTGTTTTTT; CDR3aa: CASSPPSLGELFF
abundance: -; v_gene: TRBV6-4; d_gene: -; j_gene: TRBJ2-7; CDR3nt: TGTGCCAGCAGTGACCAGTTTGGCGGACTAAGGGAGCAGTACTTC; CDR3aa: CASSDQFGGLREQYF
abundance: -; v_gene: TRBV24-1; d_gene: -; j_gene: TRBJ1-2; CDR3nt: TGTGCCACCAGTGGCAGGGTGGGTGGCTACACCTTC; CDR3aa: CATSGRVGGYTF
abundance: -; v_gene: TRBV27; d_gene: -; j_gene: TRBJ1-6; CDR3nt: TGTGCCAGCACCAGAACAGCATGGTCCTATAATTCACCCCTCCACTTT; CDR3aa: CASTRTAWSYNSPLHF
abundance: -; v_gene: TRBV11-3; d_gene: -; j_gene: TRBJ2-2; CDR3nt: TGTGCCAGCAGCTTGGATCAGGGGAACACCGGGGAGCTGTTTTTT; CDR3aa: CASSLDQGNTGELFF
abundance: -; v_gene: TRBV10-3; d_gene: TRBD2; j_gene: TRBJ2-7; CDR3nt: TGTGCCATCAGCGATTCTAGCGGGAGCACCTACGAGCAGTACTTC; CDR3aa: CAISDSSGSTYEQYF
abundance: few; v_gene: TRBV7-5; d_gene: -; j_gene: TRBJ1-2; CDR3nt: TGTGCCAGAAGCCCGCGAGGGGGGGTATTCCGATATGGCTACACCTTC; CDR3aa: CARSPRGGVFRYGYTF
abundance: -; v_gene: TRBV5-1; d_gene: TRBD2; j_gene: TRBJ2-5; CDR3nt: TGCGCCAGCAGCATTGGACTAGCGGGTACCCAAGAGACCCAGTACTTC; CDR3aa: CASSIGLAGTQETQYF
abundance: -; v_gene: TRBV28; d_gene: TRBD2; j_gene: TRBJ2-3; CDR3nt: TGTGCCAGCAGTTTAGGTGCGGGAGGGCCCGCAGATACGCAGTATTTT; CDR3aa: CASSLGAGGPADTQYF
abundance: -; v_gene: TRBV11-2; d_gene: -; j_gene: TRBJ2-7; CDR3nt: TGTGCCAGCAGCTTAGAAGGCCAAAACCCAACCCAAACAGGGATCCAGTACTTC; CDR3aa: CASSLEGQNPTQTGIQYF
abundance: once; v_gene: TRBV18; d_gene: -; j_gene: TRBJ2-2; CDR3nt: TGTGCCAGCTCACCTTCCGGCACCGGGGAGCTGTTTTTT; CDR3aa: CASSPSGTGELFF
abundance: -; v_gene: TRBV9; d_gene: -; j_gene: TRBJ2-1; CDR3nt: TGTGCCAGCAGCGTACTAGAGTCCAATGAGCAGTTCTTC; CDR3aa: CASSVLESNEQFF
abundance: -; v_gene: TRBV29-1; d_gene: -; j_gene: TRBJ1-1; CDR3nt: TGCAGCGTTGAAGATGGGCGGGCACCCCAGCGGGGCACTGAAGCTTTCTTT; CDR3aa: CSVEDGRAPQRGTEAFF
abundance: once; v_gene: TRBV4-1; d_gene: TRBD2; j_gene: TRBJ2-2; CDR3nt: TGCGCCAGCAGCCAAGATGGGTCTAGCGGGAAAGTTTCCGGGGAGCTGTTTTTT; CDR3aa: CASSQDGSSGKVSGELFF
abundance: -; v_gene: TRBV9; d_gene: TRBD1; j_gene: TRBJ1-6; CDR3nt: TGTGCCAGCAGCCGACAGGGCAAATCACCCCTCCACTTT; CDR3aa: CASSRQGKSPLHF
abundance: -; v_gene: TRBV6-5; d_gene: -; j_gene: TRBJ1-1; CDR3nt: TGTGCCAGCAGTTACTCGTATCGTCGGGTGAACACTGAAGCTTTCTTT; CDR3aa: CASSYSYRRVNTEAFF
abundance: -; v_gene: TRBV29-1; d_gene: -; j_gene: TRBJ2-1; CDR3nt: TGCAGCGTCCGGAGCGGTGAGCAGTTCTTC; CDR3aa: CSVRSGEQFF
abundance: -; v_gene: TRBV6-4; d_gene: TRBD2; j_gene: TRBJ2-3; CDR3nt: TGTGCCAGCAGTGACCAGGGACTAAGGTCAGATACGCAGTATTTT; CDR3aa: CASSDQGLRSDTQYF